This T cell receptor beta chain emerged from a study of glioma-infiltrating T cells. TCR alpha and beta CDR3 regions were amplified from RNA using iRepertoire nested multiplex PCR. One-step reverse transcription and amplification started from around 100-400 ng of tissue mRNA or PBMC total RNA. TCRdb re-analysed the multiplex PCR reads in MiXCR, keeping a single row per CDR3 protein. The sample comprises 9,500 to 13,000 distinct CDR3 sequences, approximately 60% of which are singletons, and 20% rests with the top ten. CDR1 SGHTA and CDR2 FQGNSA come from the germline V gene. This CDR3 contains 15 residues. In regard to this clonotype: Its target is unknown. Mismatch with germline at one junction end may stem from a read error.

General observations from the study: Non-neoplastic patients had below-expected tissue-blood divergence, while all gliomas exceeded expectation. Only very few CDR3 sequences appeared in both tissue and blood.

The sequencing sample was made of glioma tissue, nonneoplastic brain tissue, or PBMCs (not recorded which). The clonotype originates from a human donor with low-grade glioma or glioblastoma, undergoing nonglioma brain surgery, or in good health (not recorded which). The chain joins TRBV7-2 to TRBJ1-2, with 10 bases aligning to TRBD1. The CDR3 here is CASSDLGTGVKGYIF. The CDR3 region has the DNA TGTGCCAGCAGCGATCTTGGGACAGGGGTAAAGGGCTACATCTTC. The full variable domain, completed using reference TRBV7-2 and TRBJ1-2, is GAGVSQSPSNKVTEKGKDVELRCDPISGHTALYWYRQSLGQGLEFLIYFQGNSAPDKSGLPSDRFSAERTGGSVSTLTIQRTQQEDSAVYLCASSDLGTGVKGYIFGSGTRLTVV.